The text below deals with one T cell receptor beta chain. The data are from a study of blood T cell repertoires in COVID-19. Study as a whole: The study drew acute and convalescent COVID-19 samples from the United States, Italy and Spain. PBMCs, B-cell-depleted T cells, or T cells were the source of the cDNA or gDNA that made up the material.

In the original workflow: Quantification of nucleated cells was approximated via reference gene primer amplification. Sequencing used immunoSEQ multiplex PCR; TCRdb keeps in-frame clones, though not all of them. For V, J and clone size, that table is used; D and trimming come from the DNA. The sample has about 260,000 clones, around 90% seen once. The CDR3 loop spans 13 amino acids. With 4 bases removed from V and 6 bases from J, the gap between germline ends came to 13 bases. The germline V gene encodes CDR1 SGHAT and CDR2 FQNNGV. Material for sequencing was peripheral blood. This clonotype was sampled from a human donor in a cohort sampled during active COVID-19. The V and J genes are TRBV11-2 and TRBJ2-7, with D perhaps TRBD1 (6 bases). The CDR3 region has the DNA TGTGCCAGCAGCTCCTGGACAGACGTCGAGCAGTACTTC. It yields the protein CASSSWTDVEQYF.